Only a few counts were recorded for the clone carrying this T cell receptor (beta chain). Its specificity is unknown. V shed 0 bases and J 4 bases; nucleotides not matched to a gene: 6. The CDR3 covers 16 residues. CDR1 is LGHNA and CDR2 is YNFKEQ in the germline V gene. TCRdb independently ran MiXCR on the RT-PCR reads; one entry per CDR3 protein. The data hold 550,000 to 650,000 distinct CDR3 sequences, with about 11% observed a single time. The entry originates in a study of response to subunit inactivated influenza vaccine. Study-level results: Few additional T cells are recruited per seasonal influenza vaccination, authors suggested.

The chain combines TRBV4-2 with TRBJ2-1; the match to TRBD2 covers 7 bases. Sequencing used PBMCs from blood, obtained on the day of vaccination. The sequence derives from a man between 50 and 59 years old who received an inactivated influenza vaccine. CDR3 residues: CASSQDRDYTYNEQFF. The CDR3 nucleotides read TGTGCCAGCAGCCAAGACCGGGACTACACATACAATGAGCAGTTCTTC.